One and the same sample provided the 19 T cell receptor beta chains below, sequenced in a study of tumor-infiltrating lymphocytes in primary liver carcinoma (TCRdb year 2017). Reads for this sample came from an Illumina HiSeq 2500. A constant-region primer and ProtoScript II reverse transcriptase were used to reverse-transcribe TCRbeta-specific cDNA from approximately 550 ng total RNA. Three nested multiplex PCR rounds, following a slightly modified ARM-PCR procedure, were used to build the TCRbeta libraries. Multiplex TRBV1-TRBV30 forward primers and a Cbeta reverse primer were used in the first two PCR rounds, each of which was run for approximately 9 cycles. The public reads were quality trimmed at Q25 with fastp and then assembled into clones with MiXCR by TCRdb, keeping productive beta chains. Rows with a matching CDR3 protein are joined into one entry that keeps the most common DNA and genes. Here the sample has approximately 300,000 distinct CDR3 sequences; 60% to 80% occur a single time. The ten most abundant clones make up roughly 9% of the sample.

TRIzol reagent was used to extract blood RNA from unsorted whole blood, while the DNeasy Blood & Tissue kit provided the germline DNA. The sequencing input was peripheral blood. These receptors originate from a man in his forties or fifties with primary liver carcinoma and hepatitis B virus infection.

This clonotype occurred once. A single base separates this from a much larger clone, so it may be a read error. CDR3 residues: CASSYLSGRGGQPQHF. DNA of the CDR3: TGTGCCAGCAGTTACTTGTCAGGGAGGGGTGGTCAGCCCCAGCATTTT. J is TRBJ1-5 and V is TRBV6-6, with a possible D match to TRBD1 (5 bases). Trimming stripped 1 base from V and 6 bases from J, with 16 bases between. Germline lookup yields CDR1 MNHNY and CDR2 SVGAGI (reference sequence). This CDR3 contains 16 residues.

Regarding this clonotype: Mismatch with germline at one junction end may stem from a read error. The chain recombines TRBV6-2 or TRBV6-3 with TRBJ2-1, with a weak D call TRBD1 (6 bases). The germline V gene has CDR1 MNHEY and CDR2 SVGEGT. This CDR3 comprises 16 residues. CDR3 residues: CASSYPPRQVYNEHFF. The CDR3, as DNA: TGTGCCAGCAGTTACCCTCCGAGACAGGTCTACAATGAGCATTTCTTC.

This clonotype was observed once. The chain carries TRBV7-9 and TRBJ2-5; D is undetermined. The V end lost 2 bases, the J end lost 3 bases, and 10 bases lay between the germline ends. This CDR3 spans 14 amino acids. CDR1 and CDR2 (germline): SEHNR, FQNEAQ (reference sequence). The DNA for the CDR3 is TGTGCCAGCAGCTTAACCACCGTAAAAGAGACCCAGTACTTC. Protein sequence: CASSLTTVKETQYF.

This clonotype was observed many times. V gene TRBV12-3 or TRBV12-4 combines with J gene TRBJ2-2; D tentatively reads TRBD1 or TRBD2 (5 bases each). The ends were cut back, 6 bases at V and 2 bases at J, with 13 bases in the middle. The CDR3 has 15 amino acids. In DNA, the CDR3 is TGTGCCAGCAGCTCCGGGACCAAAAACACCGGGGAGCTGTTTTTT. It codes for CASSSGTKNTGELFF.

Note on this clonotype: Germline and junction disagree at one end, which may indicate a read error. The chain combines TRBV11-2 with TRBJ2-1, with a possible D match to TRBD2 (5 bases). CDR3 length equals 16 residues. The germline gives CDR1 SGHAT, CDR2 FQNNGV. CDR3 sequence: CVSNPGSGRTYNEQFF. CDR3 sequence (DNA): TGTGTCAGCAACCCTGGGAGTGGCCGTACTTACAATGAGCAGTTCTTC.

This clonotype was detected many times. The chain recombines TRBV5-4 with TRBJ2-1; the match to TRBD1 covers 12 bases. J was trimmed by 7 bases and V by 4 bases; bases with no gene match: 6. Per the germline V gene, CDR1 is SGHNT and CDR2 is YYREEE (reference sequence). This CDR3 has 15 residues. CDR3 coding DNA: TGTGCCAGCAGCCGGGACAGGGGGCTTCTGAATGAGCAGTTCTTC. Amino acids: CASSRDRGLLNEQFF.

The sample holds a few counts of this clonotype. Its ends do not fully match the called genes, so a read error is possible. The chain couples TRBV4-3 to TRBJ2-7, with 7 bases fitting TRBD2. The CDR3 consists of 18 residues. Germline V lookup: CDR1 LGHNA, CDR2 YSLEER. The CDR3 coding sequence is TGCGCCAGCAGCCAGGACATTGCGTTGGCGGGAGTGCCCTACGAGCAGTGCTTC. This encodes CASSQDIALAGVPYEQCF.

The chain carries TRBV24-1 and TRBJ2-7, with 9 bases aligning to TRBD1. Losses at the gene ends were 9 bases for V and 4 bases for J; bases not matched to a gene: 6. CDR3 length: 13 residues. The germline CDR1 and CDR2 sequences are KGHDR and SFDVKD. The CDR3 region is CATAPGQGYEQYF. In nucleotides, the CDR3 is TGTGCCACCGCCCCGGGACAGGGATACGAGCAGTACTTC.

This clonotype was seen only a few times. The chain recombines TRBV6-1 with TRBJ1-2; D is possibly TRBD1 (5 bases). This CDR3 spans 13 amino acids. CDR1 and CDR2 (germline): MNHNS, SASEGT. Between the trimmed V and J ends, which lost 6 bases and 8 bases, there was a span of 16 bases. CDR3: CASSTTGFGGYTF. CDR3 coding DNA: TGTGCCAGCAGCACCACAGGATTCGGAGGCTACACCTTC.

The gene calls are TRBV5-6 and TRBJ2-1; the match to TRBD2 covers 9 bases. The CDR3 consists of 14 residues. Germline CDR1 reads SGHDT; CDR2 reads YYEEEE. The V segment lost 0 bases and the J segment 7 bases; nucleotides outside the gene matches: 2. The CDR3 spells CASSLGLAVNEQFF. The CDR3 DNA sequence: TGTGCCAGCAGCTTGGGACTAGCGGTAAATGAGCAGTTCTTC.

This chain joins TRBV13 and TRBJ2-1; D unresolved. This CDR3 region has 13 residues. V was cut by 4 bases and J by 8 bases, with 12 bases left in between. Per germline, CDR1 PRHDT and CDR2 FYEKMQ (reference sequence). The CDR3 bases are TGTGCCAGCAGCTCAGACCCCGTAGATGAGCAGTTCTTC. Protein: CASSSDPVDEQFF.

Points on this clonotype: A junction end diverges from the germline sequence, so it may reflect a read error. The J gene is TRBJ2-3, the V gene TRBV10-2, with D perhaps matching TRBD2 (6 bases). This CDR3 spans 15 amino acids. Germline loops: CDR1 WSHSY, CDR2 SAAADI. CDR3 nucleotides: TGCACCAGCAGCCCGGGACTCCCTAGCACAGATACGCAGTATTTT. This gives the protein CTSSPGLPSTDTQYF.

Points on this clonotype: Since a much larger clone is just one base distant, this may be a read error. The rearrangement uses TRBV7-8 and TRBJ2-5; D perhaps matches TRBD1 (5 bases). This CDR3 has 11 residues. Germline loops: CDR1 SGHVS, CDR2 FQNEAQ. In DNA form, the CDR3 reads TGTGCCAGCAGCGGACAAGAGAACCAGTACTTC. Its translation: CASSGQENQYF.

The CDR3 is CASMGVANEKLFF. The CDR3, as DNA: TGTGCCAGCATGGGGGTAGCCAATGAAAAACTGTTTTTT. The chain has TRBV6-5 and TRBJ1-4; weak D call: TRBD1 (5 bases). Trimming shortened V by 7 bases and J by 5 bases, and 11 bases separated the two germline ends. The CDR3 consists of 13 residues. CDR1 and CDR2 from the germline V gene are MNHEY and SVGAGI.

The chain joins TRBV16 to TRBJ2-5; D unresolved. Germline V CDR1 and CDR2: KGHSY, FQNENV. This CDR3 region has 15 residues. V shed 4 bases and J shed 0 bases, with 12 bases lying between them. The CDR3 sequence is CASSRGAGDQETQYF. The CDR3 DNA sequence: TGTGCCAGCAGCCGTGGAGCCGGCGACCAAGAGACCCAGTACTTC.

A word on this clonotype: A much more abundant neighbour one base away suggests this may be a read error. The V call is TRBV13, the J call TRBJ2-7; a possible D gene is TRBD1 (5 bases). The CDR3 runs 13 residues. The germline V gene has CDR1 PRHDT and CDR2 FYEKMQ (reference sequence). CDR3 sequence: CASSLGWGYKQYF. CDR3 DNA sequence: TGTGCCAGCAGTTTAGGCTGGGGCTACAAGCAGTACTTC.

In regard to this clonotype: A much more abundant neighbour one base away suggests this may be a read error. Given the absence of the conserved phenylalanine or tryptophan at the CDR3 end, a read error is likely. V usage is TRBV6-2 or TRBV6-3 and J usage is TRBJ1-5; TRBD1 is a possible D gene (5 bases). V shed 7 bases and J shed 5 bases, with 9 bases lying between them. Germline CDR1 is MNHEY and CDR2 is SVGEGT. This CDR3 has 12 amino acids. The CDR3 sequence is CASTEGYQPQHL. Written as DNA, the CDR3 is TGTGCCAGCACCGAGGGGTATCAGCCCCAGCATCTT.

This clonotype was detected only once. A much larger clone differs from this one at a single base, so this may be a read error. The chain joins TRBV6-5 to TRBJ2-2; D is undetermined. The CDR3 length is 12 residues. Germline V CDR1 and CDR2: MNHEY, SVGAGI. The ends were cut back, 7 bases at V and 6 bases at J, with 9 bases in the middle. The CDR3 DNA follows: TGTGCCAGCATTGAAGAATCCGGGGAGCTGTTTTTT. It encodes CASIEESGELFF.

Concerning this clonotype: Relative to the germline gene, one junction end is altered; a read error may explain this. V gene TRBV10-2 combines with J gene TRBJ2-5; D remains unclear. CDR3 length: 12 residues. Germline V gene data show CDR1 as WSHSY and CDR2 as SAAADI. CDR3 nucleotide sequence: TGCGCCAACAGTCACCGCCAAGAGACCCAGTACTTC. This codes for CANSHRQETQYF.